Detailed here is one T cell receptor (beta chain). The germline gives CDR1 SGHDN, CDR2 FVKESK. The CDR3 is made up of 19 amino acids. TRB cDNA was prepared as libraries by UMI-labeled 5' RACE. Reanalyzing the 5' RACE reads, TCRdb keeps one entry per CDR3 protein, without DNA. In all, the sample yields about 90,000 distinct CDR3 sequences. This entry is derived from a study of CXCR3-negative and CXCR3-positive naive CD8 T cells. This clonotype was sampled from a human donor in good health. Some clones in this sample may be carry-over from other donors' samples. The sequencing sample was made of naive CXCR3- CD8+ T cells from blood. Subset indicated: CD45RO-CCR7+CD27+CD95- naive CD8+ T cells lacking CXCR3 (TNR3-). The gene calls are TRBV14 and TRBJ2-7; absent DNA, TCRdb's TRBD1 call cannot be checked. The CDR3 is CASSQTYPSPGTGTYEQYF.